Below, 17 T cell receptor beta chains from the same sample are listed, as sequenced in a study of PD-1 blockade in mismatch repair-deficient tumors. The method was immunoSEQ multiplex PCR; TCRdb's version includes in-frame clones alone and lacks a portion of them. The sample contains some 120,000 clones, about 90% of which appear only once. This specimen was peripheral blood, taken 70 to 73 weeks after starting pembrolizumab. The receptors were gathered from an adult with mismatch repair-deficient cancer.

This rearrangement joins TRBV19 to TRBJ2-7; D unclear. The germline V gene encodes CDR1 LNHDA and CDR2 SQIVND (reference sequence). CDR3 length equals 13 residues. The V end was cut by 3 bases, the J end by 3 bases, with 9 bases between. The CDR3 bases are TGTGCCAGTAGTATTCGGGTGGGCTACGAGCAGTACTTC. Protein product: CASSIRVGYEQYF.

The rearrangement joins TRBV27 to TRBJ2-2; D is ambiguous. V lost 5 bases and J 3 bases, leaving 16 bases between the germline ends. Germline CDR1 MNHEY, CDR2 SMNVEV (reference sequence). The CDR3 runs 16 residues. CDR3 nucleotide sequence: TGTGCCAGCAGTAACACCGAGACATTTCACACCGGGGAGCTGTTTTTT. Residues: CASSNTETFHTGELFF.

This chain links TRBV5-6 with TRBJ2-6; 11 positions match TRBD1. Germline CDR1 SGHDT, CDR2 YYEEEE. This CDR3 region has 18 residues. J lost 6 bases, V lost 4 bases, and 12 bases had no gene match. For the CDR3, the DNA is TGTGCCAGCAGCGCGTTTTGGACAGGGGGCGCGGTGGCCAACGTCCTGACTTTC. The encoded protein is CASSAFWTGGAVANVLTF.

The J gene is TRBJ2-5, the V gene TRBV28; D uncertain. V was shortened by 1 base and J by 3 bases, with 9 bases between the two germline ends. Germline-derived CDR1 and CDR2 are MDHEN and SYDVKM. CDR3 length: 14 residues. The CDR3, as DNA: TGTGCCAGCAGTTTATTGTCGACCGAAGAGACCCAGTACTTC. Encoded protein: CASSLLSTEETQYF.

This clone appeared a single time. This rearrangement joins TRBV7-9 to TRBJ2-5, with D unclear. With 1 base removed from V and 5 bases from J, the gap between germline ends came to 14 bases. Germline CDR1 and CDR2: SEHNR and FQNEAQ (reference sequence). CDR3 size: 15 residues. CDR3 DNA: TGTGCCAGCAGCTTAGGCGCAGGCCGAGTGGAGACCCAGTACTTC. Its translation is CASSLGAGRVETQYF.

This chain connects TRBV7-3 to TRBJ2-2, with no clear D. The CDR3 spans 14 residues. Germline V gene sequence: CDR1 SGHTA, CDR2 FQGTGA. V was shortened by 5 bases and J by 3 bases, with 10 bases between the two germline ends. Here the CDR3 reads CASSPGPYTGELFF. The CDR3 DNA reads as TGTGCCAGCAGCCCTGGACCCTACACCGGGGAGCTGTTTTTT.

The V gene is TRBV7-9, the J gene TRBJ1-1; D not certain. The germline V gene encodes CDR1 SEHNR and CDR2 FQNEAQ (reference sequence). V was shortened by 2 bases and J by 1 base, with 11 bases between the two germline ends. The CDR3 is 15 residues long. The CDR3 DNA reads as TGTGCCAGCAGCTTAAGTCTGGGCGGGAACACTGAAGCTTTCTTT. Its protein product is CASSLSLGGNTEAFF.

The chain has TRBV7-9 and TRBJ2-3; D is unclear. This CDR3 has 11 residues. Between the trimmed V and J ends, which lost 3 bases and 5 bases, there was a span of 3 bases. Germline CDR1 and CDR2: SEHNR and FQNEAQ (reference sequence). This chain's CDR3 is CASSFEDTQYF. The CDR3 nucleotides read TGTGCCAGCAGCTTCGAAGATACGCAGTATTTT.

This rearrangement joins TRBV7-2 to TRBJ2-7, with D unresolved. This CDR3 region has 14 residues. Germline CDR1 reads SGHTA; CDR2 reads FQGNSA. V lost 3 bases to trimming and J lost 5 bases, with 14 bases between them. CDR3 sequence: CASSLDPLRHEQYF. Here the CDR3 DNA reads TGTGCCAGCAGCTTGGATCCACTAAGGCACGAGCAGTACTTC.

This chain links TRBV13 with TRBJ2-1; TRBD2 matches at 9 bases. The CDR3 runs to 15 residues. Germline values: CDR1 PRHDT, CDR2 FYEKMQ (reference sequence). Trimming took 0 bases from V and 9 from J; bases not matched to a gene: 6. The CDR3: CASSLGGGLATEQFF. As DNA, the CDR3 is TGTGCCAGCAGCTTAGGGGGCGGACTAGCGACTGAGCAGTTCTTC.

The J gene is TRBJ2-7, the V gene TRBV5-8, with no clear D. V lost 0 bases, J lost 6 bases, and 4 bases lay in between. This CDR3 region has 11 residues. Germline V gene sequence: CDR1 SGHTS, CDR2 YDEGEE. The CDR3 sequence is CASSLAGEQYF. The CDR3 bases are TGTGCCAGCAGCTTGGCCGGCGAGCAGTACTTC.

The rearrangement uses TRBV27 and TRBJ1-5; perhaps TRBD1 as D (5 bases). V lost 4 bases to trimming and J lost 8 bases, with 12 bases between them. The CDR3 runs 13 residues. CDR1 is MNHEY, CDR2 SMNVEV, per germline (reference sequence). The CDR3 spells CASSYGTKEPQHF. Here the CDR3 DNA reads TGTGCCAGCAGTTACGGGACGAAGGAGCCCCAGCATTTT.

Regarding this clone: The sample carries other DNA sequences with the same CDR3. V and J are TRBV7-6 and TRBJ2-7; TRBD1 might be the D (5 bases). Germline V gene lookup returns CDR1 SGHVS and CDR2 FNYEAQ. This CDR3 comprises 15 residues. Trimming cost V 5 bases and J 3 bases, with 17 bases left between them. The CDR3 reads CASSLGSGPSYEQYF. The CDR3, as DNA: TGTGCCAGCAGCCTTGGTTCAGGGCCTAGCTACGAGCAGTACTTC.

The chain has TRBV10-3 and TRBJ2-7; 10 nucleotides match TRBD1. The germline CDR1 and CDR2 sequences are ENHRY and SYGVKD. CDR3 length equals 14 residues. Trimming at V came to 5 bases and at J to 7 bases, leaving 8 bases not matched to a gene. CDR3 loop: CAISSGTGVMEQYF. The DNA of the CDR3 is TGTGCCATCAGTTCAGGGACAGGGGTGATGGAGCAGTACTTC.

The chain combines TRBV4-1 with TRBJ2-5, with D perhaps TRBD1 (6 bases). The germline gives CDR1 MGHRA, CDR2 YSYEKL. The CDR3 totals 12 residues. Trimming pared 6 bases from V and 4 bases from J, leaving 9 bases between. The CDR3 sequence is CASRGAGETQYF. CDR3 DNA: TGCGCCAGCAGGGGGGCGGGAGAGACCCAGTACTTC.

The chain joins TRBV29-1 to TRBJ2-1, with TRBD1 identical over 8 bases. This CDR3 spans 14 amino acids. V was clipped by 7 bases and J by 3 bases; unmatched bases: 8. Germline loops: CDR1 SQVTM, CDR2 ANQGSEA. CDR3 coding DNA: TGCAGCGCCCTACAGGGGGGCCTCTACAATGAGCAGTTCTTC. Amino acid sequence: CSALQGGLYNEQFF.

This sequence joins TRBV19 and TRBJ1-5; 8 nucleotides line up with TRBD1. V gave up 4 bases and J gave up 4 bases; unmatched junction bases: 6. This CDR3 region has 15 residues. Germline V lookup: CDR1 LNHDA, CDR2 SQIVND (reference sequence). CDR3 bases: TGTGCCAGTAGTACCCGGACAGGGACTAATCAGCCCCAGCATTTT. This gives the protein CASSTRTGTNQPQHF.